The 17 T cell receptor beta chains below all came from one sample that was sequenced in a study of CXCR4 blockade with PD-1 therapy in pancreatic cancer. Their antigen targets remain unknown. Tumor slices 250 um thick from 6mm punch biopsies were cultured without added immune-activating factors or cytokines. Profiled with immunoSEQ multiplex PCR; TCRdb holds only in-frame clones, not every one. This sample's table reports approximately 40 clones. The specimen was cultured tumor tissue, collected after 2 days in culture. All receptors come from a human donor with pancreatic ductal adenocarcinoma.

The rearrangement links TRBV27 to TRBJ2-1, with TRBD1 matching 7 bases. J gave up 5 bases and V 6 bases, and 7 bases lay outside the gene matches. Germline CDR1 reads MNHEY; CDR2 reads SMNVEV (reference sequence). This CDR3 has 14 amino acids. CDR3 coding DNA: TGTGCCAGCAGGGTTGGACAGGCTAACAATGAGCAGTTCTTC. Translating it yields CASRVGQANNEQFF.

The genes are TRBV11-3 and TRBJ2-7; the match to TRBD2 covers 12 bases. The CDR3 is 16 residues long. The germline V gene has CDR1 SGHNT and CDR2 YENEEA. V lost 5 bases and J lost 0; bases outside the gene matches: 5. CDR3 sequence reads: CASSPGTSGSSYEQYF. The CDR3 DNA reads TGTGCCAGCAGCCCCGGGACTAGCGGGTCCTCCTACGAGCAGTACTTC.

V gene TRBV18 combines with J gene TRBJ1-1; 7 nucleotides align to TRBD1. The ends lost 5 bases at V and 0 bases at J; junction bases unmatched: 9. The CDR3 consists of 16 residues. Germline loops: CDR1 KGHSH, CDR2 LQKENI. The CDR3 DNA is TGTGCCAGCTCATCTTTTCCCGGGACAGTGAACACTGAAGCTTTCTTT. Its translation: CASSSFPGTVNTEAFF. The full variable domain, in which reference TRBV18 and TRBJ1-1 provide the parts outside the CDR3, is NAGVMQNPRHLVRRRGQEARLRCSPMKGHSHVYWYRQLPEEGLKFMVYLQKENIIDESGMPKERFSAEFPKEGPSILRIQQVVRGDSAAYFCASSSFPGTVNTEAFFGQGTRLTVV.

V gene TRBV19 combines with J gene TRBJ2-7; D is ambiguous. CDR3 length: 16 residues. Per germline, CDR1 LNHDA and CDR2 SQIVND (reference sequence). V lost 3 bases and J lost 2, with 17 bases in between. The CDR3 is CASSIFGAAPAYEQYF. In nucleotides, the CDR3 is TGTGCCAGTAGTATTTTCGGAGCAGCGCCGGCCTACGAGCAGTACTTC.

This rearrangement joins TRBV10-1 to TRBJ2-2; D is unclear. V lost 4 bases and J lost 6, with 9 bases in between. Germline CDR1 is WNHNN and CDR2 is SYGVQD (reference sequence). This CDR3 comprises 13 residues. Here the CDR3 DNA reads TGCGCCAGCAGTGGTGGGATCGCCGGGGAGCTGTTTTTT. Its protein product is CASSGGIAGELFF.

CDR3 bases: TGTGCCAGCATGTCCCTGAGGGACAGGGCTAACTATGGCTACACCTTC. Encoded protein: CASMSLRDRANYGYTF. The chain links TRBV12-5 to TRBJ1-2; 9 nucleotides match TRBD1. CDR3 length: 16 residues. CDR1 and CDR2 (germline): LGHNT, FRNRAP. Full variable domain (missing parts from reference TRBV12-5 and TRBJ1-2): DARVTQTPRHKVTEMGQEVTMRCQPILGHNTVFWYRQTMMQGLELLAYFRNRAPLDDSGMPKDRFSAEMPDATLATLKIQPSEPRDSAVYFCASMSLRDRANYGYTFGSGTRLTVV.

In regard to this clone: At one end the junction does not follow the germline gene, possibly because of a read error. This chain joins TRBV28 and TRBJ1-2, with D maybe TRBD1 (5 bases). This CDR3 is 13 amino acids long. CDR1 and CDR2 (germline): MDHEN, SYDVKM. CDR3 region: CASTPAARDFFFF. As DNA, the CDR3 is TGTGCCAGCACCCCCGCCGCTCGGGACTTTTTTTTCTTC.

The CDR3 nucleotides read TGTGCCAGCAGCTTCCCCGTGATGGTTGTCACCGGGGAGCTGTTTTTT. This sequence encodes CASSFPVMVVTGELFF. This rearrangement joins TRBV7-7 to TRBJ2-2; D not resolved. CDR3 length equals 16 residues. Germline V gives CDR1 SSHAT, CDR2 FNYEAQ (reference sequence). The V end was cut by 3 bases, the J end by 4 bases, with 15 bases between. The full variable domain, with the rest looked up from reference TRBV7-7 and TRBJ2-2, is GAGVSQSPRYKVTKRGQDVTLRCDPISSHATLYWYQQALGQGPEFLTYFNYEAQPDKSGLPSDRFSAERPEGSISTLTIQRTEQRDSAMYRCASSFPVMVVTGELFFGEGSRLTVL.

This CDR3 is CASSIDAGAEEKLFF. Here the CDR3 DNA reads TGTGCCAGTAGTATAGATGCAGGGGCAGAGGAAAAACTGTTTTTT. The rearrangement joins TRBV19 to TRBJ1-4, with a weak D call TRBD1 (6 bases). Trimming left V 0 bases short and J 8 bases short, with 13 bases between. Per the germline V gene, CDR1 is LNHDA and CDR2 is SQIVND (reference sequence). The CDR3 is 15 amino acids.

The chain carries TRBV19 and TRBJ2-4; TRBD2 matches at 7 bases. Losses at the gene ends were 6 bases for V and 5 bases for J; bases not matched to a gene: 10. This CDR3 comprises 15 residues. CDR1 is LNHDA, CDR2 SQIVND, per germline (reference sequence). The CDR3: CASSRSRLAENIQYF. The CDR3 nucleotides are TGTGCCAGTAGCCGGAGTCGGCTAGCGGAAAACATTCAGTACTTC.

The J gene is TRBJ2-1, the V gene TRBV18, with no clear D. This CDR3 has 14 amino acids. V was trimmed by 3 bases and J by 4 bases, leaving 10 bases between them. In germline, CDR1 is KGHSH, CDR2 LQKENI. The CDR3 protein is CASSPAGYYNEQFF. The CDR3 DNA reads TGTGCCAGCTCACCCGCCGGGTATTACAATGAGCAGTTCTTC.

In its sample, this clone was seen a few times. The chain carries TRBV12-5 and TRBJ2-3; weak D call: TRBD2 (5 bases). The CDR3 contains 16 residues. Germline V gene lookup returns CDR1 LGHNT and CDR2 FRNRAP. The CDR3 sequence is CASSLGPGEGADTQYF. The DNA of the CDR3 is TGTGCCAGTAGTTTAGGACCCGGAGAGGGCGCAGATACGCAGTATTTT.

This clone has only a few counts. The rearrangement joins TRBV6-8 to TRBJ1-5; 10 bases map to TRBD1. The CDR3 totals 15 residues. J gave up 11 bases and V 6 bases, and 13 bases lay outside the gene matches. In germline, CDR1 is MNHGY, CDR2 SAAAGT. The CDR3 is CASSRYGTGDRTQHF. The CDR3 nucleotides read TGTGCCAGCAGCCGATATGGGACAGGGGACCGGACCCAGCATTTT.

The chain employs TRBV10-2 and TRBJ2-2; 8 bases match TRBD2. Germline V CDR1 and CDR2: WSHSY, SAAADI. V trimming: 10 bases; J trimming: 0 bases; junction bases outside the gene matches: 13. This CDR3 region has 17 residues. CDR3 sequence (DNA): TGCGCCACCCTCGAGCATTCGGGACTAGCGAACACCGGGGAGCTGTTTTTT. Its translation: CATLEHSGLANTGELFF.

This clone was seen just once. This sequence joins TRBV11-3 and TRBJ2-5; D is possibly TRBD2 (5 bases). This CDR3 contains 14 residues. With 3 bases removed from V and 5 bases from J, the gap between germline ends came to 13 bases. Germline CDR1 SGHNT, CDR2 YENEEA. CDR3 nucleotide sequence: TGTGCCAGCAGCTTCGCTAGCTCTGAGGAGACCCAGTACTTC. Protein sequence: CASSFASSEETQYF.

The J gene is TRBJ1-1, the V gene TRBV18; D gene unclear. This CDR3 comprises 13 residues. Germline lookup yields CDR1 KGHSH and CDR2 LQKENI. Trimming removed 2 bases from V and 8 bases from J, with 12 bases in between. The CDR3 loop is CASSPARIAEAFF. CDR3 bases: TGTGCCAGCTCACCAGCGAGGATAGCCGAAGCTTTCTTT.

This clone appeared once. V and J are TRBV23-1 and TRBJ2-2; TRBD1 agrees at 8 bases. TRBV23-1 is reported as an ORF; its role is uncertain. Unmatched junction bases numbered 5, after V lost 3 bases and J lost 2 bases. There are 16 residues in the CDR3. The CDR3 DNA is TGCGCCAGCAGTCAGCCGGACAGGGCCAACACCGGGGAGCTGTTTTTT. It codes for CASSQPDRANTGELFF.